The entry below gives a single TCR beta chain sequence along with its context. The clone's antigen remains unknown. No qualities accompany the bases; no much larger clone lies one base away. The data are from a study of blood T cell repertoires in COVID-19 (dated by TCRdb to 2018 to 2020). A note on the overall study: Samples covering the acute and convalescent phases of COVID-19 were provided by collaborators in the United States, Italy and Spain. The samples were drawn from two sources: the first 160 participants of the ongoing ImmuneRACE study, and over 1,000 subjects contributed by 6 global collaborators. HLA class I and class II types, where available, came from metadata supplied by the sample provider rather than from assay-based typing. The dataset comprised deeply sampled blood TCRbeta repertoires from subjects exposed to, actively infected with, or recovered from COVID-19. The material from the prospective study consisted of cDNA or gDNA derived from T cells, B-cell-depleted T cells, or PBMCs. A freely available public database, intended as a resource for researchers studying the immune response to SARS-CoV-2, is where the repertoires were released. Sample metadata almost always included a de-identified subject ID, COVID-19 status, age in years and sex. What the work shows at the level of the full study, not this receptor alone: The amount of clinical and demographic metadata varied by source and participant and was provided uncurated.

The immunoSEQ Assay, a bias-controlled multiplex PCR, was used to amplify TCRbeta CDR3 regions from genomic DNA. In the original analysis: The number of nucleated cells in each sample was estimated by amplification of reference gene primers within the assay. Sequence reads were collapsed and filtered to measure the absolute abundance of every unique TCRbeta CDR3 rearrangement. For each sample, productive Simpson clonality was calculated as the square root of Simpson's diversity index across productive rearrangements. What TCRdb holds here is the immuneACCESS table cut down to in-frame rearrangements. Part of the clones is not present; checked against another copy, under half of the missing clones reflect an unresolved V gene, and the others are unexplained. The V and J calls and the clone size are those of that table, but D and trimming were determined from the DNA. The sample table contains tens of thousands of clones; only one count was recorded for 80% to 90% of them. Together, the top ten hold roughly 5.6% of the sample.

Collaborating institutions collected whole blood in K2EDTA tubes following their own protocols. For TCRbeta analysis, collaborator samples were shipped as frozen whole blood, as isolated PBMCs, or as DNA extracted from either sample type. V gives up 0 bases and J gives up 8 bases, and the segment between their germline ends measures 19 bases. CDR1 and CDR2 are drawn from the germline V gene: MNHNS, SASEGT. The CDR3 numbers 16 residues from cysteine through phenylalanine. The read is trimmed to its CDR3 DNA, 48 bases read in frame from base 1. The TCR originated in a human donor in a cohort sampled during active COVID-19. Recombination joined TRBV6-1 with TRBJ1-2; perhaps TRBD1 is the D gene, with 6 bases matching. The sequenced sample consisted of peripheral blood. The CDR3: CASSEASQDWDTGYTF. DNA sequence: TGTGCCAGCAGTGAAGCATCCCAGGATTGGGACACGGGCTACACCTTC.